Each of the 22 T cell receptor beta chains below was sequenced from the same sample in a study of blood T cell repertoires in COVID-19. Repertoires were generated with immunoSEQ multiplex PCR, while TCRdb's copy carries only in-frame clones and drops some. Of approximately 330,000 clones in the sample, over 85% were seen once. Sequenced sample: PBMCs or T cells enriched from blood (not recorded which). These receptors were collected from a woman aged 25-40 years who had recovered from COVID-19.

The CDR3 DNA reads as TGTGCCAGCAGCTTAACGAGGGTGAACACTGAAGCTTTCTTT. Translating gives CASSLTRVNTEAFF. The chain uses TRBV7-3 and TRBJ1-1, with no clear D. The V gene lost 0 bases and the J gene lost 0 bases, with 5 bases spanning the gap. Germline V gene sequence: CDR1 SGHTA, CDR2 FQGTGA. The CDR3 length is 14 residues.

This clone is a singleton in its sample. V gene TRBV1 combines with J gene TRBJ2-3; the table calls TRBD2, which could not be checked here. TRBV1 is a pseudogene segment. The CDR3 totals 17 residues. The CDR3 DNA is TGCACCAGCAGCCAAGGAATCGGCGGGAAATACCCAGATACGCAGTATTTT. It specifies CTSSQGIGGKYPDTQYF.

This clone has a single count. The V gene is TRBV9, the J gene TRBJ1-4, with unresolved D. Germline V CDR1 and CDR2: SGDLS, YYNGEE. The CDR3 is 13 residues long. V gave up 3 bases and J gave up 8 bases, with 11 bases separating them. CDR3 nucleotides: TGTGCCAGCAGCGGCACAGATATGGAAAAACTGTTTTTT. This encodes CASSGTDMEKLFF.

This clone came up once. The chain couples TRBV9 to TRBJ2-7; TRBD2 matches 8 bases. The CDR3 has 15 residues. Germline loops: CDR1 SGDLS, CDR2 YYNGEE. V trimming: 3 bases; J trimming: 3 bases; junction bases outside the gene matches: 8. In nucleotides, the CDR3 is TGTGCCAGCAGCGGCGACGGGACTAGATTCTACGAGCAGTACTTC. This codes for CASSGDGTRFYEQYF.

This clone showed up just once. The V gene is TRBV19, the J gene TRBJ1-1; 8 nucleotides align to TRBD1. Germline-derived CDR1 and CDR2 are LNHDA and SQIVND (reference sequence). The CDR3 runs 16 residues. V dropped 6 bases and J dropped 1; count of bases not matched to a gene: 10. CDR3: CASSADRVTGNTEAFF. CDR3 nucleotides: TGTGCCAGTAGCGCGGACAGGGTTACGGGGAACACTGAAGCTTTCTTT.

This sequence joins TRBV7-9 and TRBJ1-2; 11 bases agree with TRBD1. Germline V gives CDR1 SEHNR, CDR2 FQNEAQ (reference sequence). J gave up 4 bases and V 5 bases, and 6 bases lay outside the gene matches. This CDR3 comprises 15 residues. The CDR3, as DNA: TGTGCCAGCAGCCCCGGACAGGGGGCCCGCTATGGCTACACCTTC. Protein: CASSPGQGARYGYTF.

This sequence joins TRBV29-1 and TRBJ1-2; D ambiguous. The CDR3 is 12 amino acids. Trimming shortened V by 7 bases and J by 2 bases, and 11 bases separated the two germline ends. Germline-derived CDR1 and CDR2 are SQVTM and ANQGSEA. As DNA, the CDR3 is TGCAGCGCCGGCGGAGAAAACTATGGCTACACCTTC. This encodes CSAGGENYGYTF.

CDR3 sequence (DNA): TGTGCCAGCAGTGGCACGATCGCGGGAAAACTGTTTTTT. Amino acids: CASSGTIAGKLFF. The chain employs TRBV2 and TRBJ1-4, with D unresolved. Germline CDR1 and CDR2: SNHLY and FYNNEI. The CDR3 covers 13 residues. Trimming took 4 bases from V and 10 from J, leaving 13 bases between them.

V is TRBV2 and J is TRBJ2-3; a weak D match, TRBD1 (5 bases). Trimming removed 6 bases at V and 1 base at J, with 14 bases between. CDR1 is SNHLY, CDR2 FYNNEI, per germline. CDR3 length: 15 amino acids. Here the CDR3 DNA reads TGTGCCAGCAGGACCCAGGGAATGGGCACAGATACGCAGTATTTT. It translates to CASRTQGMGTDTQYF.

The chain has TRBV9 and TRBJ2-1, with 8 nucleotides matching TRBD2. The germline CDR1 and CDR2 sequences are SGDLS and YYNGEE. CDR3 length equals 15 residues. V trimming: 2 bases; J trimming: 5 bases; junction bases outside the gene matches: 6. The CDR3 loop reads CASSVGAGGNNEQFF. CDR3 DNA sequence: TGTGCCAGCAGCGTCGGGGCGGGAGGAAACAATGAGCAGTTCTTC.

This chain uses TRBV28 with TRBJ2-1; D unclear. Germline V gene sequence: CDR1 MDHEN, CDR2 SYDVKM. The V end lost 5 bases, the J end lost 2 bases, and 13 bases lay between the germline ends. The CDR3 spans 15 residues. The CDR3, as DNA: TGTGCCAGCAGTCTTATCCAATTAGCCTACAATGAGCAGTTCTTC. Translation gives CASSLIQLAYNEQFF.

CDR3 region: CASSLQGLSGNTIYF. Written as DNA, the CDR3 is TGTGCCAGCAGTTTACAGGGGCTCTCTGGAAACACCATATATTTT. The V gene is TRBV27, the J gene TRBJ1-3; tentatively, D is TRBD1 (6 bases). The germline V gene has CDR1 MNHEY and CDR2 SMNVEV (reference sequence). The V and J ends lost 2 bases and 0 bases respectively, with 8 bases between them. The CDR3 consists of 15 residues.

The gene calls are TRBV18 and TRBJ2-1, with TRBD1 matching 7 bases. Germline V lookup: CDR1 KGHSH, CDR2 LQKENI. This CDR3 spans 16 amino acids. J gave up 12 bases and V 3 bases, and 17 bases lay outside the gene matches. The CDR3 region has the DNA TGTGCCAGCTCACCCGTAATGGGACAGCCCCAAATGAGGCAGTTCTTC. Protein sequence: CASSPVMGQPQMRQFF.

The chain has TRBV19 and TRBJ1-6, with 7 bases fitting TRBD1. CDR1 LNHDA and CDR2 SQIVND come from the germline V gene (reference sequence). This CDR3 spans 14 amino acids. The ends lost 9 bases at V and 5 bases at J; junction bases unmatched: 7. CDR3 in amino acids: CASERQGNNSPLHF. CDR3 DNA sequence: TGTGCCAGCGAGAGACAGGGCAATAATTCACCCCTCCACTTT.

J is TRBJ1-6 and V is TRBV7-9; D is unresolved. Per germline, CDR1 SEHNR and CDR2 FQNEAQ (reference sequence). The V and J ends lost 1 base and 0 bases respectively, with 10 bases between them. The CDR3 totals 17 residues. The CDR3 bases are TGTGCCAGCAGCTTAGAGAGGGCCTCCTCCTATAATTCACCCCTCCACTTT. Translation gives CASSLERASSYNSPLHF.

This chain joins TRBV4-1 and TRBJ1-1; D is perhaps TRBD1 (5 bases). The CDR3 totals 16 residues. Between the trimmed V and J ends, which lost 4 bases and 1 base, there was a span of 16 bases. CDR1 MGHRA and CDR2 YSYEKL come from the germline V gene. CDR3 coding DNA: TGCGCCAGCAGCCTCTCATCGTTTGGGGCGAACACTGAAGCTTTCTTT. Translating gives CASSLSSFGANTEAFF.

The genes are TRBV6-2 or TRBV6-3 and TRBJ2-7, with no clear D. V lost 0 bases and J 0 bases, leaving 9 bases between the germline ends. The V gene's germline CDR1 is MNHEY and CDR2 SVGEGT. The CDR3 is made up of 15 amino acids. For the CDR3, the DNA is TGTGCCAGCAGTTACTCATCGAGGAGCTCCTACGAGCAGTACTTC. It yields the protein CASSYSSRSSYEQYF.

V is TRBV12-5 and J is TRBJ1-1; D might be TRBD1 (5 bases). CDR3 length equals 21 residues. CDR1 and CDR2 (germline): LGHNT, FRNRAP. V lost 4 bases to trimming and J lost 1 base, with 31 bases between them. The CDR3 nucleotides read TGTGCTAGTGGTTCCGCCCTCTCACGGGGGATTGAAAGGGGAGCGAACACTGAAGCTTTCTTT. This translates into CASGSALSRGIERGANTEAFF.

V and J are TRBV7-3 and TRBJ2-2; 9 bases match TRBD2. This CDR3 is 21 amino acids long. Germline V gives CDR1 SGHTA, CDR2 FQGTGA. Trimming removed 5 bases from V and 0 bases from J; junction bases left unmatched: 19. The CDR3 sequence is CASSPKPIAGTSYANTGELFF. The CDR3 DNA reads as TGTGCCAGCAGCCCCAAACCCATCGCCGGGACTAGCTACGCGAACACCGGGGAGCTGTTTTTT.

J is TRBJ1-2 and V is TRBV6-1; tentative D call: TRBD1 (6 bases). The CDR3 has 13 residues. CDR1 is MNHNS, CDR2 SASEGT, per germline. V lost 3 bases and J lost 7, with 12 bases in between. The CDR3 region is CASSDTGIRGYTF. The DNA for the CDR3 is TGTGCCAGCAGTGATACAGGGATTCGTGGCTACACCTTC.

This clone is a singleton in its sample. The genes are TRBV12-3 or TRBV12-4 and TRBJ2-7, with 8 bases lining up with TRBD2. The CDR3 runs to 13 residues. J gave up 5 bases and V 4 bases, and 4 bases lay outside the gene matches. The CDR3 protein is CASSSGTRDEQYF. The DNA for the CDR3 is TGTGCCAGCAGTTCCGGGACTAGAGACGAGCAGTACTTC.

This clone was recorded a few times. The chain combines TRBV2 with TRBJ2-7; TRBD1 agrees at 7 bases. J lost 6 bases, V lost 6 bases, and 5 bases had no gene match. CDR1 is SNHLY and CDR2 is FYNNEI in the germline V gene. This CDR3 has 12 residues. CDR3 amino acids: CASRGQWAEQYF. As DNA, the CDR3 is TGTGCCAGCAGGGGACAGTGGGCCGAGCAGTACTTC.